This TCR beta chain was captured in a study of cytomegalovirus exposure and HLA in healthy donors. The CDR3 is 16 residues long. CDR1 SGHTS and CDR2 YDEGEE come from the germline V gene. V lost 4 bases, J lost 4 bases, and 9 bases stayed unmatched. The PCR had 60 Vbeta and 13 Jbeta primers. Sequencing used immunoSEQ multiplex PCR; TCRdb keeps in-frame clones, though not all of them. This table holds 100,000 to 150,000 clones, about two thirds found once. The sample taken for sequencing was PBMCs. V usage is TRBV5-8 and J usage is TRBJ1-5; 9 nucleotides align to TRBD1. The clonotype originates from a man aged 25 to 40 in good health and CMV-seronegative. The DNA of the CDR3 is TGTGCCAGCAGCCTCTACTCCGGGACAGGGAATCAGCCCCAGCATTTT. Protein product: CASSLYSGTGNQPQHF.